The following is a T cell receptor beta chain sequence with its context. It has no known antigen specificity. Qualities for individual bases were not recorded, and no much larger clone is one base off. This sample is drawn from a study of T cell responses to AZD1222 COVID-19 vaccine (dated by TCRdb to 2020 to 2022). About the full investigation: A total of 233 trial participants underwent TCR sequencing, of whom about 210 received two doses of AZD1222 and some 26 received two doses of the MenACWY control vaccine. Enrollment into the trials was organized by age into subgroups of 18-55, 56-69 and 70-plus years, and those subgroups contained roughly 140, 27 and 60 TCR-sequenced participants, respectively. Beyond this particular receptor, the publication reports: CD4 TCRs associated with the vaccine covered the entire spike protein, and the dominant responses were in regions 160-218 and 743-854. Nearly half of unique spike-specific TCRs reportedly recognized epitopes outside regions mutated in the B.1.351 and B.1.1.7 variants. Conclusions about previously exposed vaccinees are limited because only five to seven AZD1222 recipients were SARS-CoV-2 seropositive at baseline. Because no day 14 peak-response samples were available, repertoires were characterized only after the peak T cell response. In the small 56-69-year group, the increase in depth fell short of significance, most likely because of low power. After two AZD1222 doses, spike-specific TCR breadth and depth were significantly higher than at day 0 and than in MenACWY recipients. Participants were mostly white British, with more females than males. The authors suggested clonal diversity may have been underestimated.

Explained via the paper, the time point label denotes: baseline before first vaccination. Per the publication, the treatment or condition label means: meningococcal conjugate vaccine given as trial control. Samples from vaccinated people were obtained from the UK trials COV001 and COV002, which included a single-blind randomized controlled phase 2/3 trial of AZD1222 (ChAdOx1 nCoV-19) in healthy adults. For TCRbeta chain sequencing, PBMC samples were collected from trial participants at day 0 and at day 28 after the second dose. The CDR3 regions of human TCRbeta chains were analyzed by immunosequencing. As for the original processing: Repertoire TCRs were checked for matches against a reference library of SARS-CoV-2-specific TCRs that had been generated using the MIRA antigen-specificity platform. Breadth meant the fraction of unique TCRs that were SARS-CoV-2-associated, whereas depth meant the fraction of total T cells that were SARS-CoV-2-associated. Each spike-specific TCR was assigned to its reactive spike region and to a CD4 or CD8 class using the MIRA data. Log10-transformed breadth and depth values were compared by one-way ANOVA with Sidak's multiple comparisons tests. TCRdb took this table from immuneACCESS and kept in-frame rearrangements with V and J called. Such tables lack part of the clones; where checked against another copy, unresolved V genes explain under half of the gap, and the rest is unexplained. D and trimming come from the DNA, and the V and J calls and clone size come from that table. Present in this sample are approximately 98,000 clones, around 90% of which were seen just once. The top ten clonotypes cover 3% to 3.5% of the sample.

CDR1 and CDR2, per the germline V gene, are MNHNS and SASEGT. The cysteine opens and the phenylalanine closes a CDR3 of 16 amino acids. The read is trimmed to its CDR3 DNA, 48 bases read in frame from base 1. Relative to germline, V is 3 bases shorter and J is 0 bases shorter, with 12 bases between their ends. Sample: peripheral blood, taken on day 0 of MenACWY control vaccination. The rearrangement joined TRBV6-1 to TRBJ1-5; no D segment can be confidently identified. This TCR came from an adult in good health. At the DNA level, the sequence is TGTGCCAGCAGTGAGGGCAGAGATTATAGCAATCAGCCCCAGCATTTT. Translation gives CASSEGRDYSNQPQHF.